This T cell receptor beta chain emerged from a study of response to subunit inactivated influenza vaccine. Unmatched junction bases numbered 5, after V lost 4 bases and J lost 0 bases. The germline gives CDR1 SGHRS, CDR2 YFSETQ. This CDR3 is 16 amino acids long. From the RT-PCR reads, TCRdb called clonotypes with MiXCR, one entry per CDR3 protein. The table records about 520,000 distinct CDR3 sequences, about 25% of them present only once. The clonotype originates from a man between 45 and 60 years old who received an inactivated influenza vaccine. V gene TRBV5-1 combines with J gene TRBJ2-3; 10 bases agree with TRBD2. Sequences were derived from CD4+ T cells sorted from PBMCs, sampled 5 days after vaccination. This CDR3 reads CASSPGGLASTDTQYF. Written as DNA, the CDR3 is TGCGCCAGCAGCCCCGGGGGACTAGCGAGCACAGATACGCAGTATTTT.